This is a list of T cell receptor beta chains from one sample in a study of blood T cell repertoires in COVID-19. Assay used: immunoSEQ multiplex PCR; TCRdb lists only in-frame clones, some missing. The sample records tens of thousands of clones, 84% being singletons. Sequenced: peripheral blood. These receptors were taken from a man aged 50 or older with acute or convalescent COVID-19. Each CDR3 is given with its conserved first and last residue. A D gene is named only where the DNA matches it firmly. Where a row states a size, it is once, few, many or the class of an expanded clone; other rows omit it.

d_gene	v_gene	j_gene	abundance	CDR3nt	CDR3aa
TRBD2	TRBV28	TRBJ2-2	NA	TGTGCCAGCCGCCGGCGAGAACTAGCGGGGGGGCCTAACACCGGGGAGCTGTTTTTT	CASRRRELAGGPNTGELFF
NA	TRBV2	TRBJ1-2	NA	TGTGCCAGCAGGGAGCCCTCCTATGGCTACACCTTC	CASREPSYGYTF
TRBD1	TRBV7-9	TRBJ1-4	NA	TGTGCCAGCAGCGACAGGGCTGAAAAACTGTTTTTT	CASSDRAEKLFF
TRBD1	TRBV5-1	TRBJ2-7	NA	TGCGCCAGCAGCTTGTCTGGGACAGGGGTTCCCGAGCAGTACTTC	CASSLSGTGVPEQYF
NA	TRBV3-1/TRBV3-2	TRBJ1-6	NA	TGTGCCAGCAGCCAAGTCGACTACTCCTATAATTCACCCCTCCACTTT	CASSQVDYSYNSPLHF
TRBD1	TRBV19	TRBJ1-1	NA	TGTGCCAGTATTCGGACAGGGGTGTCCTCTGAAGCTTTCTTT	CASIRTGVSSEAFF
TRBD2	TRBV28	TRBJ2-1	once	TGTGCCACGGGGACTAGCGGGAGGCCCGCCTACAATGAGCAGTTCTTC	CATGTSGRPAYNEQFF
NA	TRBV4-2	TRBJ2-3	NA	TGTGCCAGCAGCCAATACGTGTACGGGGGTAGCACAGATACGCAGTATTTT	CASSQYVYGGSTDTQYF
NA	TRBV21-1	TRBJ1-2	NA	TGTGCCAGCAGCAAATCCCCCGGGTTAGTAATGGAGGGCTACACCTTC	CASSKSPGLVMEGYTF
TRBD2	TRBV7-2	TRBJ2-7	NA	TGTGCCAGCAGCATTGGACTAGCGGGAGGGCAGTCCGAGCAGTACTTC	CASSIGLAGGQSEQYF
NA	TRBV5-1	TRBJ2-3	NA	TGCGCCAGCAGCCCCGTGGGACTGAGCACAGATACGCAGTATTTT	CASSPVGLSTDTQYF
NA	TRBV10-3	TRBJ1-2	once	TGTGCCATCAGTGAGGACGCCGCGGGGGGCTACACCTTC	CAISEDAAGGYTF
TRBD2	TRBV24-1	TRBJ2-1	NA	TGTGCCACCAGTGACAACCGGGGTAGCGGGACTTACAATGAGCAGTTCTTC	CATSDNRGSGTYNEQFF
NA	TRBV10-1	TRBJ2-1	NA	TGCGCCAGCAGCCGAGATTTAAACAATGAGCAGTTCTTC	CASSRDLNNEQFF
NA	TRBV18	TRBJ1-4	NA	TGTGCCAGCTCTCAAGGACAGAATGAAAAACTGTTTTTT	CASSQGQNEKLFF
NA	TRBV18	TRBJ1-4	NA	TGTGCCAGCTCACCCATAATTCAGGGGAATAATGAAAAACTGTTTTTT	CASSPIIQGNNEKLFF
NA	TRBV4-2	TRBJ1-5	few	TGTGCCAGCAGCCAAGACCCCTACACTGCAGGGCAGCCCCAGCATTTT	CASSQDPYTAGQPQHF
NA	TRBV4-3	TRBJ2-2	NA	TGCGCCAGCAGCCAAGAATCGATGAGCGGTGTGGAGCTGTTTTTT	CASSQESMSGVELFF
NA	TRBV2	TRBJ2-7	NA	TGTGCCAGCACCCCACCCGGGCAGTACTTC	CASTPPGQYF
NA	TRBV6-2/TRBV6-3	TRBJ1-5	few	TGTGCCAGCAGTTACTCGACAGGAAGAAGCAATCAGCCCCAGCATTTT	CASSYSTGRSNQPQHF
NA	TRBV7-9	TRBJ2-3	NA	TGTGCCAGCAGCTCAAGCGGACTGAGTTTCACAGATACGCAGTATTTT	CASSSSGLSFTDTQYF
TRBD1	TRBV19	TRBJ1-1	NA	TGTGCCAGTAGTAAGGGACAGACAAACACTGAAGCTTTCTTT	CASSKGQTNTEAFF
NA	TRBV30	TRBJ1-1	NA	TGTGCCTGGAGCCCCACGCGTGAAGCTTTCTTT	CAWSPTREAFF
TRBD1	TRBV5-4	TRBJ1-6	NA	TGTGCCAGCAGCCCGGACAGGGACAATTATTCACCCCTCCACTTT	CASSPDRDNYSPLHF